The 20 T cell receptor beta chains presented below share a single source sample, sequenced in a study of cytotoxic CD8 clonotypes in ibrutinib-treated CLL. The data were produced by immunoSEQ multiplex PCR, yet TCRdb's version contains in-frame clones alone and is incomplete. The sample has hundreds of thousands of clones, about three quarters seen once; the top ten hold 15%. This sample comprised PBMCs, obtained after 24 months of ibrutinib treatment. These receptors came from a human donor with chronic lymphocytic leukemia.

The chain links TRBV7-8 to TRBJ1-3, with 8 bases that match TRBD1. Trimming took 3 bases from V and 4 from J; bases not matched to a gene: 8. The CDR3 sequence is 16 residues long. Per the germline V gene, CDR1 is SGHVS and CDR2 is FQNEAQ. CDR3 nucleotide sequence: TGTGCCAGCAGCTTCCCTCAGGGGGCGCAGGGAAACACCATATATTTT. It specifies CASSFPQGAQGNTIYF.

This clone has just one count. This sequence joins TRBV29-1 and TRBJ2-6; no reliable D call. Trimming stripped 6 bases from V and 0 bases from J, with 6 bases between. CDR3 size: 13 residues. Germline assignment: CDR1 SQVTM and CDR2 ANQGSEA. CDR3 nucleotide sequence: TGCAGCGTAGCGAACTCTGGGGCCAACGTCCTGACTTTC. As protein: CSVANSGANVLTF.

There are a few counts of this clone. The CDR3 here is CASSYGSEQYF. For the CDR3, the DNA is TGTGCCAGCAGTTACGGGTCCGAGCAGTACTTC. This chain uses TRBV6-5 with TRBJ2-7; D not resolved. CDR1 and CDR2 (germline): MNHEY, SVGAGI. V dropped 2 bases and J dropped 6 bases, with 5 bases sitting between them. CDR3 length equals 11 residues.

This chain uses TRBV7-6 with TRBJ2-7; D may be TRBD1 (5 bases). With 0 bases removed from V and 0 bases from J, the gap between germline ends came to 9 bases. The CDR3 has 15 residues. CDR1 is SGHVS and CDR2 is FNYEAQ in the germline V gene. The CDR3 region has the DNA TGTGCCAGCAGCTTAGCAGTTGGGGCCTCCTACGAGCAGTACTTC. Amino acids: CASSLAVGASYEQYF.

In this sample, this clone turned up a few times. V gene TRBV5-1 combines with J gene TRBJ2-2; a weak D match, TRBD1 (5 bases). Trimming took 4 bases from V and 4 from J, leaving 8 bases between them. The CDR3 has 13 residues. Germline V gene sequence: CDR1 SGHRS, CDR2 YFSETQ. CDR3 loop: CASSTDSTGELFF. The CDR3 bases are TGCGCCAGCAGCACCGACAGCACCGGGGAGCTGTTTTTT. Filled out from reference TRBV5-1 and TRBJ2-2, the complete variable domain reads KAGVTQTPRYLIKTRGQQVTLSCSPISGHRSVSWYQQTPGQGLQFLFEYFSETQRNKGNFPGRFSGRQFSNSRSEMNVSTLELGDSALYLCASSTDSTGELFFGEGSRLTVL.

The chain links TRBV7-6 to TRBJ2-7, with a weak D call TRBD2 (6 bases). This CDR3 has 15 amino acids. Germline V CDR1 and CDR2: SGHVS, FNYEAQ. V lost 1 base and J 1 base, leaving 11 bases between the germline ends. In DNA form, the CDR3 reads TGTGCCAGCAGCTTAGAACCAGGACTATCCTACGAGCAGTACTTC. Translation: CASSLEPGLSYEQYF.

Only one count was recorded for this clone. The genes are TRBV7-2 and TRBJ1-1, with a possible D match to TRBD1 (5 bases). Germline lookup yields CDR1 SGHTA and CDR2 FQGNSA. The CDR3 is 14 residues long. V lost 1 base to trimming and J lost 0 bases, with 6 bases between them. CDR3 amino acids: CASSLEGLNTEAFF. The CDR3 nucleotides are TGTGCCAGCAGCTTAGAGGGGCTGAACACTGAAGCTTTCTTT.

J is TRBJ1-2 and V is TRBV10-3; D gene ambiguous. Germline-derived CDR1 and CDR2 are ENHRY and SYGVKD. The V gene lost 6 bases and the J gene lost 2 bases, with 13 bases spanning the gap. This CDR3 has 14 residues. The CDR3 sequence is CAIRRDAENYGYTF. The CDR3 nucleotides are TGTGCCATCAGGAGGGATGCCGAGAACTATGGCTACACCTTC.

The chain joins TRBV4-2 to TRBJ1-2; D unclear. Trimming removed 3 bases from V and 2 bases from J, with 16 bases in between. The CDR3 consists of 16 residues. Germline V CDR1 and CDR2: LGHNA, YNFKEQ. The DNA for the CDR3 is TGTGCCAGCAGCCAGGTTCTAGCCGGGCAGAACTATGGCTACACCTTC. Translating gives CASSQVLAGQNYGYTF.

CDR3 sequence: CAWSVIPRGAYETQYF. CDR3 nucleotides: TGTGCCTGGAGTGTAATCCCCAGGGGCGCGTATGAGACCCAGTACTTC. This rearrangement joins TRBV30 to TRBJ2-5, with D possibly being TRBD1 (6 bases). The CDR3 length is 16 residues. Trimming stripped 0 bases from V and 5 bases from J, with 19 bases between. Looked up from germline, CDR1 is GTSNPN and CDR2 is SVGIG (reference sequence).

V gene TRBV19 combines with J gene TRBJ1-3; 7 nucleotides line up with TRBD1. The germline V gene has CDR1 LNHDA and CDR2 SQIVND (reference sequence). This CDR3 is built from 16 residues. The trim removed 7 bases at V and 0 bases at J, leaving 9 bases unmatched. In nucleotides, the CDR3 is TGTGCCAGTAACCCGACAGGGATACACTCTGGAAACACCATATATTTT. This codes for CASNPTGIHSGNTIYF.

The V and J genes are TRBV20-1 and TRBJ1-1; no definite D call. The CDR3 loop spans 11 amino acids. Germline V gene lookup returns CDR1 DFQATT and CDR2 SNEGSKA (reference sequence). V gave up 3 bases and J gave up 5 bases, with 7 bases separating them. The CDR3 coding sequence is TGCAGTGCTAGTCAAGAGACTGAAGCTTTCTTT. Its protein product is CSASQETEAFF.

The rearrangement uses TRBV10-3 and TRBJ2-1, with TRBD1 identical over 7 bases. The trim removed 6 bases at V and 6 bases at J, leaving 5 bases unmatched. CDR1 and CDR2 from the germline V gene are ENHRY and SYGVKD. The CDR3 is made up of 13 amino acids. CDR3 amino acids: CAIRGDSSNEQFF. The CDR3 DNA reads as TGTGCCATCAGGGGGGACAGCTCCAATGAGCAGTTCTTC.

The V call is TRBV5-4, the J call TRBJ2-7; D possibly uses TRBD1 or TRBD2 (6 bases each). CDR3 length: 15 residues. Germline V CDR1 and CDR2: SGHNT, YYREEE (reference sequence). V was clipped by 2 bases and J by 2 bases, with 14 bases between them. The CDR3 bases are TGTGCCAGCAGCTTCAAAGGGGGGAAGCCCTACGAGCAGTACTTC. Encoded protein: CASSFKGGKPYEQYF.

This clone came up a few times. This chain joins TRBV5-1 and TRBJ2-7; no reliable D call. V lost 2 bases and J lost 5, with 11 bases in between. Germline V gene data show CDR1 as SGHRS and CDR2 as YFSETQ. The CDR3 covers 13 residues. The CDR3 region has the DNA TGCGCCAGCAGCTTTAGAAGAGAAGACGAGCAGTACTTC. Protein sequence: CASSFRREDEQYF.

The genes are TRBV4-3 and TRBJ2-1, with TRBD1 matching over 9 bases. CDR1 and CDR2 from the germline V gene are LGHNA and YSLEER. The length of the CDR3 is 16 residues. V trimming: 4 bases; J trimming: 4 bases; junction bases outside the gene matches: 8. The CDR3 DNA is TGCGCCAGCAGCCGTGGTGGGACAGGGATTTACAATGAGCAGTTCTTC. Translation gives CASSRGGTGIYNEQFF.

This sequence joins TRBV4-3 and TRBJ2-7, with 11 nucleotides matching TRBD2. With 0 bases clipped from V and 7 bases from J, the junction kept 8 bases outside the gene matches. Germline values: CDR1 LGHNA, CDR2 YSLEER. CDR3 length: 16 amino acids. The CDR3 region has the DNA TGCGCCAGCAGCCAAGAACCAGCACTAGCGGGAGATGAGCAGTACTTC. It codes for CASSQEPALAGDEQYF.

The chain couples TRBV6-5 to TRBJ2-7; TRBD1 might be the D (5 bases). Germline CDR1 and CDR2: MNHEY and SVGAGI. The CDR3 has 15 amino acids. Between the trimmed V and J ends, which lost 2 bases and 2 bases, there was a span of 13 bases. The CDR3 reads CASSYVPDSTYEQYF. Here the CDR3 DNA reads TGTGCCAGCAGTTACGTCCCAGACAGTACCTACGAGCAGTACTTC.

This clone was picked up a small number of times. This sequence joins TRBV28 and TRBJ1-2; a possible D gene is TRBD1 (6 bases). The CDR3 consists of 14 residues. V was cut by 4 bases and J by 4 bases, with 13 bases left in between. Germline V gives CDR1 MDHEN, CDR2 SYDVKM. The CDR3 protein is CASSSTGGSYGYTF. The CDR3 DNA reads TGTGCCAGCAGTTCAACCGGGGGCAGCTATGGCTACACCTTC.

V is TRBV5-1 and J is TRBJ1-5, with 7 positions matching TRBD1. Germline trimming cut 0 bases from V and 4 bases from J; bases unmatched to any gene: 1. CDR1 is SGHRS and CDR2 is YFSETQ in the germline V gene. This CDR3 region has 14 residues. The CDR3 spells CASSLEGANQPQHF. DNA of the CDR3: TGCGCCAGCAGCTTGGAGGGGGCGAATCAGCCCCAGCATTTT.